Listed here is a single T cell receptor beta chain. This specimen comes from a study of Graves' ophthalmopathy and Graves' hyperthyroidism. Excluded were patients with other autoimmune diseases, uncontrolled infections, pregnancy or lactation. Clinicians diagnosed using symptoms, serum thyroxine, TRAb, thyroid ultrasound and orbital computed tomography. From RNA, the CDR3 regions of TCR beta chains were amplified and sequenced. RT-PCR with HTBI primers came first, then second-round multiplex PCR. TCRdb re-called the multiplex PCR reads with MiXCR, one entry per CDR3 protein. Among some 390,000 distinct CDR3 sequences listed, 15% to 20% were seen once. The V and J ends lost 4 bases and 5 bases respectively, with 17 bases between them. The CDR3 has 15 amino acids. CDR1 and CDR2 (germline): MNHEY, SVGEGT.

What was sequenced was peripheral blood. The receptor comes from a woman aged 18-35 years with Graves' ophthalmopathy. V is TRBV6-2 or TRBV6-3 and J is TRBJ2-5; D might be TRBD2 (6 bases). In DNA, the CDR3 is TGTGCCAGCAGTTTACTAGCCAGCCTTGGCGAGACCCAGTACTTC. Encoded protein: CASSLLASLGETQYF.